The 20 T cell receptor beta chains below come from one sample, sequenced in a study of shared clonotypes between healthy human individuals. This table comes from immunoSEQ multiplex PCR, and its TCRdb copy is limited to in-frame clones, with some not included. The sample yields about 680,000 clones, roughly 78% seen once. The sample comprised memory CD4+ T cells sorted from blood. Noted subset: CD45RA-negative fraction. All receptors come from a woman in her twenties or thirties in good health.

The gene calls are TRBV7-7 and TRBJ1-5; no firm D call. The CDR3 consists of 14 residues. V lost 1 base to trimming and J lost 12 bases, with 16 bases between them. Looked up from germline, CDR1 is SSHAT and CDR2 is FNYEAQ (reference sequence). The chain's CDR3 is CASSLVGPPRSQHF. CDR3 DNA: TGTGCCAGCAGCTTAGTAGGGCCTCCCCGTAGCCAGCATTTT.

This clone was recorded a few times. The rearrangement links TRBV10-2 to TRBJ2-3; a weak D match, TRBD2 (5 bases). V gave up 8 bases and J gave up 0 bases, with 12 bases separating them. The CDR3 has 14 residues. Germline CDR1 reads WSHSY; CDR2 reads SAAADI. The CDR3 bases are TGCGCCAGCCGGAGAGCGGTGAGCACAGATACGCAGTATTTT. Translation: CASRRAVSTDTQYF.

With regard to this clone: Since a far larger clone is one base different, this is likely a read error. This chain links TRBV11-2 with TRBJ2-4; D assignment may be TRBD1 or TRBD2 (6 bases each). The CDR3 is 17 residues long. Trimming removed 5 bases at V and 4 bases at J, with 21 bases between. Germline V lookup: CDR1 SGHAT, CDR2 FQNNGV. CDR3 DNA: TGTGCCAGCAGCCCCATCGCCTCTACAGGGAGGAAAAACATTCAGTACTTC. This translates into CASSPIASTGRKNIQYF.

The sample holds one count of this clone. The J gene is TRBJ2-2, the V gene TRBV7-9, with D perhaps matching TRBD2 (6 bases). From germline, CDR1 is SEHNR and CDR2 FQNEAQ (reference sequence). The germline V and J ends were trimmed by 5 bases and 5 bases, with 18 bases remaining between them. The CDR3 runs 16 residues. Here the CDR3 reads CASSPIAGSLTGELFF. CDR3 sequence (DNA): TGTGCCAGCAGCCCAATTGCCGGGAGTTTGACCGGGGAGCTGTTTTTT.

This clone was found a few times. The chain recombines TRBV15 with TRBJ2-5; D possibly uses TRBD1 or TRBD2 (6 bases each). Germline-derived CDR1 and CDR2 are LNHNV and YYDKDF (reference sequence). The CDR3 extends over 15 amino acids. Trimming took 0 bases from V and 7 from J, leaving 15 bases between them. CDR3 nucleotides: TGTGCCACCAGCAGAGATAGGACCAGGGGAGGGACCCAGTACTTC. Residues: CATSRDRTRGGTQYF.

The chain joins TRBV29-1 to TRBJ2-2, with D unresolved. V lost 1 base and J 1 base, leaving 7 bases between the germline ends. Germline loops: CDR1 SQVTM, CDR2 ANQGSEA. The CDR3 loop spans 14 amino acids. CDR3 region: CSVEGPLNTGELFF. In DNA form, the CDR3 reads TGCAGCGTTGAAGGTCCCCTGAACACCGGGGAGCTGTTTTTT.

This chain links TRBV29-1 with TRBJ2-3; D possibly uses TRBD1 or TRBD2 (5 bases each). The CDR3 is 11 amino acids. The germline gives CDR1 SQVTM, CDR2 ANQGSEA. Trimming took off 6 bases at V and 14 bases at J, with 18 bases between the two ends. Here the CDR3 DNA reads TGCAGCGTGGGTGGGGACCCAGGGTCGTATTTT. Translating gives CSVGGDPGSYF.

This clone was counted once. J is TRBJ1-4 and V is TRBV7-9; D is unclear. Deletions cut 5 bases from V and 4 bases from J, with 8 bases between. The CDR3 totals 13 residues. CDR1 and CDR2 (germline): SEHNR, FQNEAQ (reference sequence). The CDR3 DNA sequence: TGTGCCAGCAGCCCGCAGAGTAATGAAAAACTGTTTTTT. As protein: CASSPQSNEKLFF.

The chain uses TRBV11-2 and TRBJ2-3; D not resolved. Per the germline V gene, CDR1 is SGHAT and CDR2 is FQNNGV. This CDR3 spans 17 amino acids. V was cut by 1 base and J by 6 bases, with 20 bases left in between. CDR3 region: CASSLATVRSGSDTQYF. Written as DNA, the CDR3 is TGTGCCAGCAGCTTAGCCACGGTCCGGTCTGGGTCCGATACGCAGTATTTT.

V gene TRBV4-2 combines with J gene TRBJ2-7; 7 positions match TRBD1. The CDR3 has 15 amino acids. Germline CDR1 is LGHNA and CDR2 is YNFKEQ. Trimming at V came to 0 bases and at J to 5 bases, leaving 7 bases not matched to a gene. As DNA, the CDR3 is TGTGCCAGCAGCCAAGATCGGACAGGCTGGGACGAGCAGTACTTC. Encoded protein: CASSQDRTGWDEQYF.

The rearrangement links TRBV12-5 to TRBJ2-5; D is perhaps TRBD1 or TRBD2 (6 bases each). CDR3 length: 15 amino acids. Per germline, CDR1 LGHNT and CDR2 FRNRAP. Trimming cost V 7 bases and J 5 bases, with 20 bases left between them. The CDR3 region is CASDRQGGGRETQYF. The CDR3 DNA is TGTGCTAGTGATCGGCAAGGAGGGGGTAGGGAGACCCAGTACTTC.

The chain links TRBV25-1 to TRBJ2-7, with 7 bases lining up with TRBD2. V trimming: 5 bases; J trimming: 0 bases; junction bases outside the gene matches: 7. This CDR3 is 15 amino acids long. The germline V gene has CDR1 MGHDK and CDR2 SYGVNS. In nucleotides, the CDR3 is TGTGCCAGCAGTCAATCGGGAGGCAGCTCCTACGAGCAGTACTTC. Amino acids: CASSQSGGSSYEQYF.

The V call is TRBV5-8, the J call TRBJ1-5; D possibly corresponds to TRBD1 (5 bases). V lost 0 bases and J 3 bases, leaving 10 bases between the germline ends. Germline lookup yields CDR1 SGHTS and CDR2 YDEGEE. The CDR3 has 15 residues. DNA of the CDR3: TGTGCCAGCAGCTTGGCCGACAGCATCAATCAGCCCCAGCATTTT. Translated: CASSLADSINQPQHF.

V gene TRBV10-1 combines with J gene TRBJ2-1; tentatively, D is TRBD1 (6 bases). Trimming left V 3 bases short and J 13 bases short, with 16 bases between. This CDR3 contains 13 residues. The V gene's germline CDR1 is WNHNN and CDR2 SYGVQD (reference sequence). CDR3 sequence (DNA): TGCGCCAGCAGTGAAGGCGGAAAGGACAGTCAGTTCTTC. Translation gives CASSEGGKDSQFF.

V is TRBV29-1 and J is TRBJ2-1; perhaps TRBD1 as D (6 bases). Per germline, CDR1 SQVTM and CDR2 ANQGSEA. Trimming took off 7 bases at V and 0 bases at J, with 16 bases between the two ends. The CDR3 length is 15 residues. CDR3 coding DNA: TGCAGCGCCCTACAGGGCTCTAGCTCCTACAATGAGCAGTTCTTC. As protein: CSALQGSSSYNEQFF.

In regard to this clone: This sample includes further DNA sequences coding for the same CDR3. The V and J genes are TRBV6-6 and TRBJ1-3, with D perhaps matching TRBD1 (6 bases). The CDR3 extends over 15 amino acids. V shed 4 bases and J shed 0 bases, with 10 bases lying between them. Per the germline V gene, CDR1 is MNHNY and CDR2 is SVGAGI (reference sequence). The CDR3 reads CASSSPDSSGNTIYF. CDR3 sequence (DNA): TGTGCCAGCAGTTCCCCGGACAGCTCTGGAAACACCATATATTTT.

CDR3 sequence (DNA): TGTGCCAGCTCGGACCTCCTTGAAAAACTGTTTTTT. Residues: CASSDLLEKLFF. V usage is TRBV6-1 and J usage is TRBJ1-4; D is ambiguous. This CDR3 comprises 12 residues. Germline CDR1 reads MNHNS; CDR2 reads SASEGT. With 8 bases removed from V and 7 bases from J, the gap between germline ends came to 11 bases.

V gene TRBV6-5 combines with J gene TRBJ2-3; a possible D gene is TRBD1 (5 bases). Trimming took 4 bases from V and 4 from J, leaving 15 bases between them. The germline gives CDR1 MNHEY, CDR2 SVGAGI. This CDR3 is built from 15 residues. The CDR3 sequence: CASSSRPRGADTQYF. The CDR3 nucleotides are TGTGCCAGCAGTTCCCGGCCAAGGGGCGCAGATACGCAGTATTTT.

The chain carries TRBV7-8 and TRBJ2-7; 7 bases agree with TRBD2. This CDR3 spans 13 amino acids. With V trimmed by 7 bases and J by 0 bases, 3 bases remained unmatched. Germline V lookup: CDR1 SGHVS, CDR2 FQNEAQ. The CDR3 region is CASNPSGSYEQYF. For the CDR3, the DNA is TGTGCCAGCAATCCTAGCGGCTCCTACGAGCAGTACTTC.

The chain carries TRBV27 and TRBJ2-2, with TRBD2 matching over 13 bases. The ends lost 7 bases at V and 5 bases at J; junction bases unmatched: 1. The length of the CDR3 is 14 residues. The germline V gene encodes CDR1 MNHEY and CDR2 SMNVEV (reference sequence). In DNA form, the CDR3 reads TGTGCCAGCAAGGGACTAGCGGGAACCGGGGAGCTGTTTTTT. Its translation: CASKGLAGTGELFF.